The 26 T cell receptor beta chains below come from one sample, sequenced in a study of cytomegalovirus exposure and HLA in healthy donors. The PCR employed 60 Vbeta primers together with 13 Jbeta primers. Clones were read by immunoSEQ multiplex PCR, and TCRdb kept only the in-frame ones, dropping some. The table lists some 180,000 clones, roughly 73% of them singletons. The sample comprised PBMCs. The receptors originated from a woman in her twenties or thirties in good health and CMV-seronegative.

The chain combines TRBV7-6 with TRBJ2-3; no reliable D call. This CDR3 contains 13 residues. V gave up 1 base and J gave up 4 bases, with 6 bases separating them. The germline V gene has CDR1 SGHVS and CDR2 FNYEAQ. The CDR3 DNA is TGTGCCAGCAGCTTAGAGAGCCCAGATACGCAGTATTTT. This gives the protein CASSLESPDTQYF.

This clone was observed a handful of times. The chain joins TRBV7-8 to TRBJ2-3; D uncertain. Germline CDR1 SGHVS, CDR2 FQNEAQ. This CDR3 has 15 residues. Trimming took 2 bases from V and 0 from J, leaving 9 bases between them. The chain's CDR3 is CASSLRLRSTDTQYF. CDR3 nucleotide sequence: TGTGCCAGCAGCTTACGTCTCCGGAGCACAGATACGCAGTATTTT.

The chain is built from TRBV5-8 and TRBJ2-2; 8 nucleotides line up with TRBD1. Germline loops: CDR1 SGHTS, CDR2 YDEGEE. Unmatched junction bases numbered 6, after V lost 1 base and J lost 4 bases. There are 16 residues in the CDR3. The CDR3 coding sequence is TGTGCCAGCAGCTTGTACCGGGACAGGAGCACCGGGGAGCTGTTTTTT. Its protein is CASSLYRDRSTGELFF. The full variable domain, in which reference TRBV5-8 and TRBJ2-2 provide the parts outside the CDR3, is EAGVTQSPTHLIKTRGQQATLRCSPISGHTSVYWYQQALGLGLQFLLWYDEGEERNRGNFPPRFSGRQFPNYSSELNVNALELEDSALYLCASSLYRDRSTGELFFGEGSRLTVL.

The CDR3 protein is CASSPTLAGHQETQYF. In DNA form, the CDR3 reads TGTGCCAGCAGCCCCACCCTAGCGGGCCACCAAGAGACCCAGTACTTC. The chain couples TRBV5-4 to TRBJ2-5, with 8 bases aligning to TRBD2. V shed 4 bases and J 0 bases; nucleotides not matched to a gene: 8. Germline V gene lookup returns CDR1 SGHNT and CDR2 YYREEE (reference sequence). This CDR3 contains 16 residues.

This clone showed up just once. The V and J genes are TRBV7-8 and TRBJ2-5; TRBD1 matches at 9 bases. The DNA end is a closer match to TRBJ2-7, so the J assignment may be wrong. The germline V gene has CDR1 SGHVS and CDR2 FQNEAQ. This CDR3 comprises 16 residues. For the CDR3, the DNA is TGTGCCAGCAGCTTGGTTACAGGGGGCGCGTCCTACGAGCAGTACTTC. Its translation is CASSLVTGGASYEQYF.

This chain joins TRBV5-1 and TRBJ2-5; possible D gene TRBD2, 7 bases. Trimming shortened V by 2 bases and J by 5 bases, and 10 bases separated the two germline ends. CDR1 SGHRS and CDR2 YFSETQ come from the germline V gene. This CDR3 has 13 residues. The CDR3 coding sequence is TGCGCCAGCAGCTTAGAGGGGGGGGAGACCCAGTACTTC. Translation: CASSLEGGETQYF.

The chain joins TRBV4-3 to TRBJ2-7; D unclear. Trimming left V 0 bases short and J 4 bases short, with 7 bases between. This CDR3 region has 13 residues. Germline loops: CDR1 LGHNA, CDR2 YSLEER. The CDR3 loop reads CASSQDFKYEQYF. DNA for the CDR3: TGCGCCAGCAGCCAAGATTTTAAATACGAGCAGTACTTC.

This chain links TRBV7-2 with TRBJ1-1; D perhaps matches TRBD1 (6 bases). Germline CDR1 is SGHTA and CDR2 is FQGNSA. This CDR3 contains 13 residues. The V and J ends lost 10 bases and 3 bases respectively, with 15 bases between them. CDR3 nucleotide sequence: TGTGCCACCCGCCCGGGACACTACACTGAAGCTTTCTTT. It encodes CATRPGHYTEAFF.

The chain couples TRBV4-2 to TRBJ1-5; a weak D match, TRBD1 (5 bases). This CDR3 is built from 16 residues. CDR1 is LGHNA, CDR2 YNFKEQ, per germline. Trimming removed 0 bases at V and 7 bases at J, with 16 bases between. CDR3: CASSQDPGPGGQPQHF. The CDR3 DNA follows: TGTGCCAGCAGCCAAGACCCAGGGCCCGGGGGACAGCCCCAGCATTTT.

Concerning this clone itself: Other DNA sequences from this sample encode an identical CDR3 as well. The rearrangement joins TRBV7-9 to TRBJ1-1, with unresolved D. The germline V and J ends were trimmed by 1 base and 1 base, with 4 bases remaining between them. The CDR3 loop spans 13 amino acids. CDR1 is SEHNR and CDR2 is FQNEAQ in the germline V gene (reference sequence). This chain's CDR3 is CASSLEQNTEAFF. The CDR3 nucleotides read TGTGCCAGCAGCTTAGAGCAGAACACTGAAGCTTTCTTT.

This sequence joins TRBV27 and TRBJ2-7; 7 positions match TRBD1. The CDR3 loop spans 14 amino acids. Trimming cost V 8 bases and J 7 bases; bases outside gene matches: 14. CDR1 MNHEY and CDR2 SMNVEV come from the germline V gene (reference sequence). In DNA, the CDR3 is TGTGCCAGCGGCACAAGGGGGCGCGCAGGGGAGCAGTACTTC. Amino acid sequence: CASGTRGRAGEQYF.

J is TRBJ2-7 and V is TRBV11-1, with D tentatively TRBD2 (5 bases). Germline CDR1 and CDR2: SGHAT and FQDESV (reference sequence). V lost 5 bases to trimming and J lost 6 bases, with 14 bases between them. This CDR3 comprises 13 residues. Here the CDR3 DNA reads TGTGCCAGCAGCCCCGGGATAGTCAGCGAGCAGTACTTC. Its protein product is CASSPGIVSEQYF.

This chain uses TRBV2 with TRBJ2-3, with a weak D call TRBD1 (6 bases). Per germline, CDR1 SNHLY and CDR2 FYNNEI. The CDR3 runs to 15 residues. Between the trimmed V and J ends, which lost 8 bases and 6 bases, there was a span of 21 bases. In nucleotides, the CDR3 is TGTGCCAGCTCGTATGGGGGCCCGATGATTGATACGCAGTATTTT. Its translation: CASSYGGPMIDTQYF.

This clone was seen a handful of times. J is TRBJ1-2 and V is TRBV5-1; D gene unclear. V shed 0 bases and J shed 4 bases, with 19 bases lying between them. CDR3 length equals 17 residues. Germline CDR1 reads SGHRS; CDR2 reads YFSETQ. The CDR3 nucleotides read TGCGCCAGCAGCTTGGTCACAGTCAATCCCGCAGCCTATGGCTACACCTTC. This gives the protein CASSLVTVNPAAYGYTF.

This clone occurred once. This chain links TRBV7-2 with TRBJ2-2; 12 positions agree with TRBD2. CDR1 is SGHTA, CDR2 FQGNSA, per germline. This CDR3 is 18 amino acids long. Germline trimming cut 4 bases from V and 5 bases from J; bases unmatched to any gene: 11. The CDR3 DNA is TGTGCCAGCAGCTCCACTAGCGGGAGGTCGTGGGGGACCGGGGAGCTGTTTTTT. This codes for CASSSTSGRSWGTGELFF.

The chain's CDR3 is CASSWRGGQPQHF. The CDR3 DNA reads TGTGCCAGCAGCTGGAGGGGCGGGCAGCCCCAGCATTTT. The rearrangement links TRBV6-5 to TRBJ1-5; the D gene is possibly TRBD1 (5 bases). Trimming shortened V by 6 bases and J by 7 bases, and 13 bases separated the two germline ends. CDR3 size: 13 residues. The V gene's germline CDR1 is MNHEY and CDR2 SVGAGI.

This clone was found once. V usage is TRBV18 and J usage is TRBJ1-2; D perhaps matches TRBD1 (6 bases). The CDR3 has 15 residues. Trimming pared 3 bases from V and 2 bases from J, leaving 13 bases between. CDR1 and CDR2 (germline): KGHSH, LQKENI. CDR3 nucleotides: TGTGCCAGCTCACCCCGACAGGAAGGAAACTATGGCTACACCTTC. Translated, it gives CASSPRQEGNYGYTF.

The J gene is TRBJ2-7, the V gene TRBV7-2; 7 nucleotides match TRBD1. Germline CDR1 and CDR2: SGHTA and FQGNSA. Trimming took 4 bases from V and 5 from J; bases not matched to a gene: 8. The CDR3 sequence is 14 residues long. This CDR3 reads CASSSRTGLHEQYF. DNA of the CDR3: TGTGCCAGCAGCTCCAGGACAGGTCTACACGAGCAGTACTTC.

The chain is built from TRBV10-3 and TRBJ1-4; no clear D. The CDR3 is made up of 14 amino acids. Looked up from germline, CDR1 is ENHRY and CDR2 is SYGVKD. V was pared by 0 bases and J by 4 bases, with 6 bases between. CDR3 DNA: TGTGCCATCAGTGAGTCGGCAGTTAATGAAAAACTGTTTTTT. As protein: CAISESAVNEKLFF.

This clone was seen only once. The chain links TRBV11-2 to TRBJ1-1; D is uncertain. The V gene's germline CDR1 is SGHAT and CDR2 FQNNGV. This CDR3 is built from 13 residues. Trimming removed 2 bases at V and 10 bases at J, with 14 bases between. CDR3 bases: TGTGCCAGCAGCTTACCTCACAGCCTGGGAGCTTTCTTT. Residues: CASSLPHSLGAFF.

The genes are TRBV5-4 and TRBJ2-3, with 7 nucleotides matching TRBD2. The junction had 2 bases not matched to a gene; V was cut back by 2 bases and J by 2 bases. The germline CDR1 and CDR2 sequences are SGHNT and YYREEE (reference sequence). This CDR3 has 14 amino acids. As DNA, the CDR3 is TGTGCCAGCAGCTTAGGACTAGACACAGATACGCAGTATTTT. It codes for CASSLGLDTDTQYF. The entire variable domain, with the rest obtained from reference TRBV5-4 and TRBJ2-3, is as follows: ETGVTQSPTHLIKTRGQQVTLRCSSQSGHNTVSWYQQALGQGPQFIFQYYREEENGRGNFPPRFSGLQFPNYSSELNVNALELDDSALYLCASSLGLDTDTQYFGPGTRLTVL.

The rearrangement uses TRBV10-2 and TRBJ2-7; 8 nucleotides align to TRBD2. Germline lookup yields CDR1 WSHSY and CDR2 SAAADI. The CDR3 is made up of 14 amino acids. V lost 6 bases, J lost 5 bases, and 9 bases stayed unmatched. The CDR3 reads CASRESGTSNEQYF. CDR3 DNA: TGCGCCAGCAGGGAATCCGGGACTAGTAACGAGCAGTACTTC.

The gene calls are TRBV6-5 and TRBJ1-5; D gene unclear. Trimming removed 5 bases at V and 3 bases at J, with 14 bases between. The V gene's germline CDR1 is MNHEY and CDR2 SVGAGI. The CDR3 runs 15 residues. CDR3 DNA sequence: TGTGCCAGCAGTCTCTCCCAGAATTCCAATCAGCCCCAGCATTTT. It yields the protein CASSLSQNSNQPQHF.

The chain combines TRBV5-4 with TRBJ1-1; D is possibly TRBD1 (5 bases). The CDR3 extends over 15 amino acids. Germline loops: CDR1 SGHNT, CDR2 YYREEE (reference sequence). Trimming removed 7 bases from V and 10 bases from J, with 26 bases in between. CDR3 in DNA: TGTGCCAGCTCCGCCGTGGGGGGGATTACCAGTGGAGCTTTCTTT. The encoded protein is CASSAVGGITSGAFF.

This clone was found a few times. This sequence joins TRBV2 and TRBJ1-2; 7 bases are a match to TRBD1. Germline V lookup: CDR1 SNHLY, CDR2 FYNNEI. Losses at the gene ends were 7 bases for V and 6 bases for J; bases not matched to a gene: 5. The CDR3 loop spans 12 amino acids. As DNA, the CDR3 is TGTGCCAGCAAGGGGGCAGACGATGGCTACACCTTC. This translates into CASKGADDGYTF. Using reference TRBV2 and TRBJ1-2 for the parts outside the CDR3, the full variable domain is EPEVTQTPSHQVTQMGQEVILRCVPISNHLYFYWYRQILGQKVEFLVSFYNNEISEKSEIFDDQFSVERPDGSNFTLKIRSTKLEDSAMYFCASKGADDGYTFGSGTRLTVV.

The CDR3 protein is CASSPVAGVYNEQFF. The CDR3 DNA reads TGTGCCAGCAGCCCCGTGGCAGGGGTCTACAATGAGCAGTTCTTC. The chain recombines TRBV6-1 with TRBJ2-1; maybe TRBD1 (6 bases). V lost 6 bases and J lost 3, with 15 bases in between. Germline-derived CDR1 and CDR2 are MNHNS and SASEGT. CDR3 size: 15 residues.